This is a list of T cell receptor beta chains from one sample in a study of molecular identifiers for immune sequencing clone quantification. MiXCR was run by TCRdb on the PCR reads, yielding one entry per CDR3 protein. The sample gives more than 300,000 distinct CDR3 sequences, 20% to 25% of which show up once; approximately 0.8% is in the top ten. The specimen sequenced was naive CD8+ T cells from blood, with Jurkat cell RNA spiked in. Receptors originate from a human donor in good health. Some libraries in this study had Jurkat cell RNA spiked in. Both conserved end residues are part of each CDR3. The D gene is left open where the match is weak. Size values are once, few and many counts, or a class for expanded clones, and some rows have none.

CDR3 DNA	CDR3 protein	J gene	V gene	D gene	clone size
TGCAGCGTCCTATGGGGTTCCGTCTTTGCAACTAATGAAAAACTGTTTTTT	CSVLWGSVFATNEKLFF	TRBJ1-4	TRBV29-1	-	many
TGTGCCAGCAGTTTAGTACAGGGGAACTACTACGAGCAGTACTTC	CASSLVQGNYYEQYF	TRBJ2-7	TRBV27	TRBD1	many
TGCGCCAGCAGCCAAGAAGGGACAGGGAGCAATCAGCCCCAGCATTTT	CASSQEGTGSNQPQHF	TRBJ1-5	TRBV4-1	TRBD1	many
TGTGCCAGCAGCAAAATAATTGGGGCAGAGAACACTGAAGCTTTCTTT	CASSKIIGAENTEAFF	TRBJ1-1	TRBV21-1	-	-
TGTGCCAGCAGCTTAAGACTAGCGGGGGGGCCTGACTACGAGCAGTACTTC	CASSLRLAGGPDYEQYF	TRBJ2-7	TRBV11-2	TRBD2	few
TGCGCCAGCAGCCAAGCGACGGACTCGAGCTCCTACGAGCAGTACTTC	CASSQATDSSSYEQYF	TRBJ2-7	TRBV4-3	-	many
TGCAGTGCTAGACACCTTTATGGTAGCGGGAGGGAGGGCACAGATACGCAGTATTTT	CSARHLYGSGREGTDTQYF	TRBJ2-3	TRBV20-1	TRBD2	-
TGTGCCAGCCCTCTGACGGGGGTTAGCACAGATACGCAGTATTTT	CASPLTGVSTDTQYF	TRBJ2-3	TRBV9	-	many
TGCGGCGTTGTAGGACAGGGGCAGTCCTACGAGCAGTACTTC	CGVVGQGQSYEQYF	TRBJ2-7	TRBV29-1	TRBD1	-
TGTGCCAGCAGTTACTCGTCGAGCGAGCAGTACTTC	CASSYSSSEQYF	TRBJ2-7	TRBV6-2/TRBV6-3	-	-
TGTGCCAGCAGCGTAGGGGTTACGAACACCGGGGAGCTGTTTTTT	CASSVGVTNTGELFF	TRBJ2-2	TRBV9	-	many
TGTGCCAGCAGCCAAGATTCCGGGACAGGGGGCCAAGAGACCCAGTACTTC	CASSQDSGTGGQETQYF	TRBJ2-5	TRBV4-2	TRBD1	-
TGTGCCAGCCCCAAGACAGTTATGAACACTGAAGCTTTCTTT	CASPKTVMNTEAFF	TRBJ1-1	TRBV7-6	-	many
TGTGCCAGCAGCATACCCATGGCGGGGGAACCCTACGAGCAGTACTTC	CASSIPMAGEPYEQYF	TRBJ2-7	TRBV5-8	TRBD2	many
TGTGCCAGCAGCTGGGGACAGGGGGCTGACGAGCAGTACTTC	CASSWGQGADEQYF	TRBJ2-7	TRBV5-5	TRBD1	many
TGTGCCAGTAGTATCCAAAGCGGGAGTGATACGCAGTATTTT	CASSIQSGSDTQYF	TRBJ2-3	TRBV19	TRBD2	many
TGTGACAGTAGGCTTCAGACTGGCGGGGCCAACGTCCTGACTTTC	CDSRLQTGGANVLTF	TRBJ2-6	TRBV19	-	few
TGTGCCAGCAGCTTATCTGTAGCGGGGGATGAAGAGACCCAGTACTTC	CASSLSVAGDEETQYF	TRBJ2-5	TRBV7-9	TRBD2	many
TGTGCCAGTAGTATCTGGACTAGCGGATTGGACTACGAGCAGTACTTC	CASSIWTSGLDYEQYF	TRBJ2-7	TRBV19	TRBD2	few